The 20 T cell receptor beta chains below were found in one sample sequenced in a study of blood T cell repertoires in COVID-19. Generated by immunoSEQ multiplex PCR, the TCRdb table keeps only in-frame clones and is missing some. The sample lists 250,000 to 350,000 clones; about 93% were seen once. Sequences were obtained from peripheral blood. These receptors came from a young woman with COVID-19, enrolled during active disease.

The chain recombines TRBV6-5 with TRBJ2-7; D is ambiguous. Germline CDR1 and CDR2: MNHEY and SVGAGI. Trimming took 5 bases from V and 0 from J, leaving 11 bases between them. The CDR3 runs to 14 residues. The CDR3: CASSQSWSSYEQYF. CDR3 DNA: TGTGCCAGCAGTCAATCTTGGAGCTCCTACGAGCAGTACTTC.

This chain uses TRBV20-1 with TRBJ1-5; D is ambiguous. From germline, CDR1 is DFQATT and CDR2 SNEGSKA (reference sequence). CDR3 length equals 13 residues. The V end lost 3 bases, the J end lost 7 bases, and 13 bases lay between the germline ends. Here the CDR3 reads CSASSADKQPQHF. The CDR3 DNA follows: TGCAGTGCTAGTTCGGCCGACAAACAGCCCCAGCATTTT.

The CDR3 DNA reads as TGTGCCAGCAGGTCACAGGGGGCGGGTGGCTACACCTTC. Protein product: CASRSQGAGGYTF. This chain connects TRBV28 to TRBJ1-2; 9 bases fit TRBD1. Germline CDR1 MDHEN, CDR2 SYDVKM. V lost 6 bases to trimming and J lost 7 bases; unmatched junction nucleotides: 6. CDR3 size: 13 residues.

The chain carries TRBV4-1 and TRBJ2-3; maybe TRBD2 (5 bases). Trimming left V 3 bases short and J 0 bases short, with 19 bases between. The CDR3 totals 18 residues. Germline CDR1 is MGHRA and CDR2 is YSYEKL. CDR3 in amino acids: CASSHLPLPSPSTDTQYF. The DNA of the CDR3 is TGCGCCAGCAGCCACCTCCCCCTCCCTAGCCCCAGCACAGATACGCAGTATTTT.

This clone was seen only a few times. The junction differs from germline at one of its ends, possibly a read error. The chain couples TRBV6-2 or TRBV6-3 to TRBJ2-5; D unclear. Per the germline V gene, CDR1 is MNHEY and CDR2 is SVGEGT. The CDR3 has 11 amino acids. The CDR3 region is CASSYQETQYF. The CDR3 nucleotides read TGTGCCAGCAGTTACCAGGAGACCCAGTACTTC.

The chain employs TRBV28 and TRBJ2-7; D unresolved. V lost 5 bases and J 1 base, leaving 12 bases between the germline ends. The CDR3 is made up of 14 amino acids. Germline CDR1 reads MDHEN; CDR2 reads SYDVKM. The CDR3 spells CASSIPDTSYEQYF. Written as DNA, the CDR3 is TGTGCCAGCAGTATTCCAGACACTTCCTACGAGCAGTACTTC.

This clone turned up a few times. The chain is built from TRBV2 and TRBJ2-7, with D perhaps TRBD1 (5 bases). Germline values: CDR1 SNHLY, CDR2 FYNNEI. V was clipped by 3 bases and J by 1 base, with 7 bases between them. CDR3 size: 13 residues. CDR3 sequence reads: CASSEQGSYEQYF. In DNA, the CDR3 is TGTGCCAGCAGTGAGCAGGGATCCTACGAGCAGTACTTC.

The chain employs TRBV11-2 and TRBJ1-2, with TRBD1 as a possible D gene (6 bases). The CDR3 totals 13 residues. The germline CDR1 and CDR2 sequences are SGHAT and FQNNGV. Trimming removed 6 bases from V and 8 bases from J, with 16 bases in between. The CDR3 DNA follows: TGTGCCAGCAGTATCTCAGGGGAACTCGGCTACACCTTC. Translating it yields CASSISGELGYTF.

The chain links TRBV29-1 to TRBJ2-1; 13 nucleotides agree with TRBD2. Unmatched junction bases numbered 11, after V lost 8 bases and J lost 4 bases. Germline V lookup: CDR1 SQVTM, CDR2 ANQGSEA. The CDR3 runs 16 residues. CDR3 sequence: CSLRTSGRANYNEQFF. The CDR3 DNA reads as TGCAGCCTCCGGACTAGCGGGAGAGCTAATTACAATGAGCAGTTCTTC.

The CDR3 DNA sequence: TGCGCCAGCAGCTTGGCCACGGGAGGCGTCTACGAGCAGTACTTC. This gives the protein CASSLATGGVYEQYF. V usage is TRBV5-1 and J usage is TRBJ2-7; 7 bases are a match to TRBD2. The V gene's germline CDR1 is SGHRS and CDR2 YFSETQ. This CDR3 contains 15 residues. Trimming at V came to 0 bases and at J to 3 bases, leaving 6 bases not matched to a gene.

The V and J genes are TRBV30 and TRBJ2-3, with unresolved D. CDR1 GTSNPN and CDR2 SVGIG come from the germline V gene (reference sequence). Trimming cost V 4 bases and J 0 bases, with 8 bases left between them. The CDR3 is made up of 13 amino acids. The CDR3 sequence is CAWTRESTDTQYF. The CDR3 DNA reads TGTGCCTGGACGCGCGAGAGCACAGATACGCAGTATTTT.

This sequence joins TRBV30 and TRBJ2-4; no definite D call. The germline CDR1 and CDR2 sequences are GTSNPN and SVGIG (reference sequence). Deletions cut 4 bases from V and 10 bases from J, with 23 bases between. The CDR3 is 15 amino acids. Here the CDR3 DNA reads TGTGCCTGGACCAATGATATTCTGGCATACCGAATTCAGTACTTC. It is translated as CAWTNDILAYRIQYF. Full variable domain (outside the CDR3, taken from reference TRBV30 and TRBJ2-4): SQTIHQWPATLVQPVGSPLSLECTVEGTSNPNLYWYRQAAGRGLQLLFYSVGIGQISSEVPQNLSASRPQDRQFILSSKKLLLSDSGFYLCAWTNDILAYRIQYFGAGTRLSVL.

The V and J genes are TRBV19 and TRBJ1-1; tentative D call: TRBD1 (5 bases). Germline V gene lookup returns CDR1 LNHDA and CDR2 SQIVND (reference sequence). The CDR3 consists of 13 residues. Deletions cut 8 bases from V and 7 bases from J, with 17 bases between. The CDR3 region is CASAPTPGVEAFF. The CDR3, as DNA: TGTGCCAGTGCACCAACCCCGGGGGTTGAAGCTTTCTTT.

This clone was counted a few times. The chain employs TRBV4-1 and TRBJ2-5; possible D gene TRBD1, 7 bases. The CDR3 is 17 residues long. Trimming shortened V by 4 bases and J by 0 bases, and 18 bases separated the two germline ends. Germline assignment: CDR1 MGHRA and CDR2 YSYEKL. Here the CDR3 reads CASSPSRGTVDQETQYF. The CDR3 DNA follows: TGCGCCAGCAGCCCGTCTCGGGGGACAGTGGACCAAGAGACCCAGTACTTC.

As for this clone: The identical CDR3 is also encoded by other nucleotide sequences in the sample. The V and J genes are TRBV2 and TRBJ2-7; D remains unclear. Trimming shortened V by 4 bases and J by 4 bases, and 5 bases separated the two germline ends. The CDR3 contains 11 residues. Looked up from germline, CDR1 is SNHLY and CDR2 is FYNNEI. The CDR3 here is CASSAVYEQYF. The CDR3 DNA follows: TGTGCCAGCAGTGCCGTATACGAGCAGTACTTC.

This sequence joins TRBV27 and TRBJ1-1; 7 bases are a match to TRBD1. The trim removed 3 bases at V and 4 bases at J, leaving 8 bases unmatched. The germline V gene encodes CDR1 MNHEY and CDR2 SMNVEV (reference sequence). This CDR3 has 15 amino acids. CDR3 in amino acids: CASSFSTGRRTEAFF. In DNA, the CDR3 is TGTGCCAGCAGTTTCTCGACAGGGCGGCGCACTGAAGCTTTCTTT.

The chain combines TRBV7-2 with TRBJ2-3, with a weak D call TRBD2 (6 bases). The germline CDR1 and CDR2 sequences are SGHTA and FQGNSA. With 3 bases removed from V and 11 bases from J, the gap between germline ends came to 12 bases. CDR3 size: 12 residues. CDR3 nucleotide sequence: TGTGCCAGCAGCTTTGGAGGGCTCAAGCAGTATTTT. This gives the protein CASSFGGLKQYF.

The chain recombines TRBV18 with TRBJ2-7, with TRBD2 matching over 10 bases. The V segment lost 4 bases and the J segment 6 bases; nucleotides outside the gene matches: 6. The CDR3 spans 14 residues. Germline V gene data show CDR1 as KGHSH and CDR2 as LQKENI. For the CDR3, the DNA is TGTGCCAGCTCACGGACTAGCGGCCCCGTCGAGCAGTACTTC. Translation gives CASSRTSGPVEQYF.

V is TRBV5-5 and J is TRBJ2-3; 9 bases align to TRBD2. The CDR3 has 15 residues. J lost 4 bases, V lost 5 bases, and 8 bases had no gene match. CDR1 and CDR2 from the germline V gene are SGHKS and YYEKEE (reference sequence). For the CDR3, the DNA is TGTGCCAGCAGAAATAGCGGGAGACGGGCAGATACGCAGTATTTT. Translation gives CASRNSGRRADTQYF. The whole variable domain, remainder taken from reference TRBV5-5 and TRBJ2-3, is DAGVTQSPTHLIKTRGQQVTLRCSPISGHKSVSWYQQVLGQGPQFIFQYYEKEERGRGNFPDRFSARQFPNYSSELNVNALLLGDSALYLCASRNSGRRADTQYFGPGTRLTVL.

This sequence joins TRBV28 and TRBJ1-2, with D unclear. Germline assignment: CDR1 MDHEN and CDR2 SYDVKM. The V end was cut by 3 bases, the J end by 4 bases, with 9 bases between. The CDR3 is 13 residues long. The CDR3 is CASSFPGLYGYTF. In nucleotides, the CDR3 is TGTGCCAGCAGTTTCCCCGGACTCTATGGCTACACCTTC.